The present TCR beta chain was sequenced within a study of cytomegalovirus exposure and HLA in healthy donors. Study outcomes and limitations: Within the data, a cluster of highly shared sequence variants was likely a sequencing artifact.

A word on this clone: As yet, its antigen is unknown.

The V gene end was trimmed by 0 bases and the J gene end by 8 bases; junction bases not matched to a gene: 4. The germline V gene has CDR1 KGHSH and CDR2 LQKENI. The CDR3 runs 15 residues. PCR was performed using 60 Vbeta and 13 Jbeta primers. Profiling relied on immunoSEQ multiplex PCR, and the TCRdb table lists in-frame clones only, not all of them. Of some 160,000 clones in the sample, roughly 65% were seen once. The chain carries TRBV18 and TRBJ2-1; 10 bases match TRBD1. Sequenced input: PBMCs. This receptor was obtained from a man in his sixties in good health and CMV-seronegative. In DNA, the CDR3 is TGTGCCAGCTCACCACCCGGACAGGGGGGTCATGAGCAGTTCTTC. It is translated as CASSPPGQGGHEQFF. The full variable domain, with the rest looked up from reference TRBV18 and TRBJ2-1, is NAGVMQNPRHLVRRRGQEARLRCSPMKGHSHVYWYRQLPEEGLKFMVYLQKENIIDESGMPKERFSAEFPKEGPSILRIQQVVRGDSAAYFCASSPPGQGGHEQFFGPGTRLTVL.